These 14 T cell receptor beta chains were sequenced from one sample in a study of response to subunit inactivated influenza vaccine. TCRdb re-analysed the RT-PCR reads in MiXCR, keeping a single row per CDR3 protein. Among 650,000 or so distinct CDR3 sequences listed, less than 15% were seen once. This specimen consisted of PBMCs from blood, obtained 14 to 15 days before vaccination. The receptors come from a man in his fifties who received an inactivated influenza vaccine.

The rearrangement links TRBV12-3 or TRBV12-4 to TRBJ2-7; D is perhaps TRBD2 (5 bases). This CDR3 is built from 12 residues. Trimming stripped 5 bases from V and 6 bases from J, with 11 bases between. CDR3 sequence: CASSGLRGEQYF. In nucleotides, the CDR3 is TGTGCCAGCAGTGGACTCCGGGGCGAGCAGTACTTC.

The genes are TRBV3-1 and TRBJ2-1; TRBD2 matches 10 bases. With V trimmed by 0 bases and J by 8 bases, 7 bases remained unmatched. The germline V gene has CDR1 LGHDT and CDR2 YNNKEL (reference sequence). CDR3 length equals 16 residues. The CDR3 nucleotides read TGTGCCAGCAGCCAAGAACCAGCGGGGGGGCCCCATGAGCAGTTCTTC. Protein product: CASSQEPAGGPHEQFF.

The chain links TRBV7-2 to TRBJ2-2; TRBD1 aligns across 7 bases. From germline, CDR1 is SGHTA and CDR2 FQGNSA. This CDR3 spans 15 amino acids. The ends lost 4 bases at V and 9 bases at J; junction bases unmatched: 11. CDR3 in DNA: TGTGCCAGCAGCTCCAGGGACAGAGGAGGTTGGGAGCTGTTTTTT. Its translation: CASSSRDRGGWELFF.

Only a few counts were recorded for this clonotype. The rearrangement links TRBV29-1 to TRBJ2-5; perhaps TRBD2 as D (5 bases). Trimming shortened V by 0 bases and J by 4 bases, and 12 bases separated the two germline ends. CDR3 length: 14 residues. Germline V gene lookup returns CDR1 SQVTM and CDR2 ANQGSEA. The CDR3 protein is CSVEELGYGETQYF. For the CDR3, the DNA is TGCAGCGTTGAAGAACTAGGGTATGGAGAGACCCAGTACTTC.

V and J are TRBV29-1 and TRBJ2-5; TRBD1 might be the D (5 bases). The CDR3 contains 12 residues. V gave up 7 bases and J gave up 4 bases, with 13 bases separating them. Germline-derived CDR1 and CDR2 are SQVTM and ANQGSEA. The CDR3 reads CSAQRGGETQYF. The CDR3 coding sequence is TGCAGCGCTCAAAGGGGTGGAGAGACCCAGTACTTC.

As for this clonotype: A much more abundant neighbour one base away suggests this may be a read error. The chain links TRBV3-1 to TRBJ1-6, with TRBD1 matching over 7 bases. This CDR3 comprises 14 residues. The trim removed 5 bases at V and 8 bases at J, leaving 6 bases unmatched. Germline V gives CDR1 LGHDT, CDR2 YNNKEL (reference sequence). CDR3 sequence: CASSFRDSYSPLHF. The CDR3 nucleotides read TGTGCCAGCAGCTTCCGGGACAGTTATTCACCCCTCCACTTT. The entire variable domain, with the rest obtained from reference TRBV3-1 and TRBJ1-6, is as follows: DTAVSQTPKYLVTQMGNDKSIKCEQNLGHDTMYWYKQDSKKFLKIMFSYNNKELIINETVPNRFSPKSPDKAHLNLHINSLELGDSAVYFCASSFRDSYSPLHFGNGTRLTVT.

The J gene is TRBJ2-5, the V gene TRBV10-2; D possibly uses TRBD1 or TRBD2 (5 bases each). In germline, CDR1 is WSHSY, CDR2 SAAADI. The CDR3 spans 15 residues. Trimming removed 9 bases at V and 3 bases at J, with 20 bases between. The CDR3, as DNA: TGCGCCAGTCGGAGTTTCGGGACGATAGAAGAGACCCAGTACTTC. Protein product: CASRSFGTIEETQYF.

The V and J genes are TRBV30 and TRBJ1-1; D ambiguous. The germline gives CDR1 GTSNPN, CDR2 SVGIG (reference sequence). The V gene lost 1 base and the J gene lost 6 bases, with 12 bases spanning the gap. The CDR3 loop spans 13 amino acids. The DNA for the CDR3 is TGTGCCTGGAGTGCCGGCTTGCCCGCTGAAGCTTTCTTT. This gives the protein CAWSAGLPAEAFF. Based on the CDR3 plus reference TRBV30 and TRBJ1-1, the full variable domain is SQTIHQWPATLVQPVGSPLSLECTVEGTSNPNLYWYRQAAGRGLQLLFYSVGIGQISSEVPQNLSASRPQDRQFILSSKKLLLSDSGFYLCAWSAGLPAEAFFGQGTRLTVV.

This clonotype has a handful of counts. The chain joins TRBV4-2 to TRBJ2-1, with a tentative D call TRBD2 (6 bases). Trimming shortened V by 4 bases and J by 7 bases, and 14 bases separated the two germline ends. The length of the CDR3 is 14 residues. Germline V gene lookup returns CDR1 LGHNA and CDR2 YNFKEQ. This chain's CDR3 is CASSPSSRGNEQFF. The DNA of the CDR3 is TGTGCCAGCAGCCCCTCCTCCCGGGGGAATGAGCAGTTCTTC.

The rearrangement joins TRBV12-3 or TRBV12-4 to TRBJ2-7; D ambiguous. Trimming removed 6 bases at V and 0 bases at J, with 12 bases between. The CDR3 runs 14 residues. The CDR3 coding sequence is TGTGCCAGCAGAAAGACGGGCACCTCCTACGAGCAGTACTTC. Translation: CASRKTGTSYEQYF.

Only a few counts were recorded for this clonotype. The chain couples TRBV28 to TRBJ2-7; D is uncertain. Trimming took 5 bases from V and 6 from J, leaving 11 bases between them. The CDR3 spans 12 residues. CDR1 is MDHEN, CDR2 SYDVKM, per germline. CDR3 coding DNA: TGTGCCAGCAGTCCGGTGCCGGGCGAGCAGTACTTC. As protein: CASSPVPGEQYF.

This clonotype occurred a few times. The chain joins TRBV11-2 to TRBJ1-1; D is unresolved. CDR1 and CDR2 (germline): SGHAT, FQNNGV. This CDR3 comprises 16 residues. V lost 4 bases and J lost 3, with 18 bases in between. The CDR3 protein is CASSSPRTRTDTEAFF. The DNA of the CDR3 is TGTGCCAGCAGCTCCCCGCGGACCCGGACGGACACTGAAGCTTTCTTT.

The chain uses TRBV19 and TRBJ2-5, with D unresolved. The CDR3 is 14 amino acids. The germline V and J ends were trimmed by 2 bases and 3 bases, with 10 bases remaining between them. The germline gives CDR1 LNHDA, CDR2 SQIVND (reference sequence). The CDR3 nucleotides are TGTGCCAGTAGTATACGGTTCGAGAAAGAGACCCAGTACTTC. This codes for CASSIRFEKETQYF.

In this sample, this clonotype turned up a few times. DNA of the CDR3: TGCGCCAGCAGAGAACAGTCCCTAACAGATACGCAGTATTTT. This encodes CASREQSLTDTQYF. The genes are TRBV5-1 and TRBJ2-3; D not certain. Looked up from germline, CDR1 is SGHRS and CDR2 is YFSETQ. Trimming removed 5 bases at V and 3 bases at J, with 13 bases between. This CDR3 is 14 amino acids long.